The 10 T cell receptor beta chains below come from one sample, sequenced in a study of cytomegalovirus exposure and HLA in healthy donors. Both 60 Vbeta primers and 13 Jbeta primers went into the PCR. Here immunoSEQ multiplex PCR was the method, and the copy in TCRdb shows in-frame clones only, minus some. The profile shows around 180,000 clones, about 85% of them singletons. The sample taken for sequencing was PBMCs. The receptors originated from a boy aged 2-15 years in good health and CMV-seronegative.

This clone was found once. This sequence joins TRBV7-8 and TRBJ1-2; 10 bases are a match to TRBD1. The ends lost 4 bases at V and 1 base at J; junction bases unmatched: 3. Germline CDR1 reads SGHVS; CDR2 reads FQNEAQ. The CDR3 has 15 amino acids. In nucleotides, the CDR3 is TGTGCCAGCAGCTCGGGACAGGGGATTAACTATGGCTACACCTTC. Translated, it gives CASSSGQGINYGYTF.

A single count supports this clone. Other DNA sequences of this sample code for an identical CDR3. This sequence joins TRBV30 and TRBJ1-2; 9 positions agree with TRBD1. Germline V CDR1 and CDR2: GTSNPN, SVGIG (reference sequence). The CDR3 extends over 11 amino acids. The V gene end was trimmed by 2 bases and the J gene end by 8 bases; junction bases not matched to a gene: 0. CDR3 amino acids: CAWSTGGGYTF. As DNA, the CDR3 is TGTGCCTGGAGTACAGGGGGCGGCTACACCTTC. Drawing the rest from reference TRBV30 and TRBJ1-2, the complete variable domain is SQTIHQWPATLVQPVGSPLSLECTVEGTSNPNLYWYRQAAGRGLQLLFYSVGIGQISSEVPQNLSASRPQDRQFILSSKKLLLSDSGFYLCAWSTGGGYTFGSGTRLTVV.

The chain links TRBV6-5 to TRBJ1-2, with a tentative D call TRBD1 (6 bases). This CDR3 spans 13 amino acids. Trimming took off 2 bases at V and 8 bases at J, with 12 bases between the two ends. CDR1 and CDR2 from the germline V gene are MNHEY and SVGAGI. CDR3 sequence (DNA): TGTGCCAGCAGTTACCGTAACAGGGTCGGCTACACCTTC. It yields the protein CASSYRNRVGYTF.

The chain joins TRBV2 to TRBJ2-7, with 16 bases matching TRBD2. This CDR3 comprises 15 residues. The J segment lost 5 bases and the V segment lost 6 bases, leaving 4 bases of the junction unmatched. The germline V gene has CDR1 SNHLY and CDR2 FYNNEI. The CDR3 coding sequence is TGTGCCAGCAGCCCGGGACTAGCGGGAGGGGACGAGCAGTACTTC. This codes for CASSPGLAGGDEQYF.

This clone was picked up a small number of times. The chain has TRBV6-5 and TRBJ2-6; D possibly corresponds to TRBD2 (5 bases). Germline lookup yields CDR1 MNHEY and CDR2 SVGAGI. The CDR3 totals 15 residues. Trimming left V 5 bases short and J 0 bases short, with 8 bases between. Written as DNA, the CDR3 is TGTGCCAGCAGTGGGGAGCTCTCTGGGGCCAACGTCCTGACTTTC. Amino acid sequence: CASSGELSGANVLTF.

The chain recombines TRBV18 with TRBJ1-1; unclear D gene. Between the trimmed V and J ends, which lost 3 bases and 3 bases, there was a span of 11 bases. This CDR3 comprises 14 residues. Germline V gene sequence: CDR1 KGHSH, CDR2 LQKENI. CDR3 sequence: CASSPQDGHTEAFF. CDR3 in DNA: TGTGCCAGCTCACCGCAGGATGGGCACACTGAAGCTTTCTTT.

The genes are TRBV13 and TRBJ2-2; tentative D call: TRBD1 (6 bases). The CDR3 extends over 14 amino acids. Germline V gene sequence: CDR1 PRHDT, CDR2 FYEKMQ (reference sequence). V was clipped by 2 bases and J by 6 bases, with 10 bases between them. The CDR3 sequence is CASSLNRVPGELFF. The CDR3 DNA follows: TGTGCCAGCAGCTTAAACAGGGTCCCCGGGGAGCTGTTTTTT. The variable domain in full, completed from reference TRBV13 and TRBJ2-2, reads AAGVIQSPRHLIKEKRETATLKCYPIPRHDTVYWYQQGPGQDPQFLISFYEKMQSDKGSIPDRFSAQQFSDYHSELNMSSLELGDSALYFCASSLNRVPGELFFGEGSRLTVL.

The chain carries TRBV15 and TRBJ2-7; TRBD2 agrees at 9 bases. V shed 1 base and J 4 bases; nucleotides not matched to a gene: 5. Per germline, CDR1 LNHNV and CDR2 YYDKDF (reference sequence). The CDR3 is 15 residues long. The CDR3 DNA reads as TGTGCCACCAGCAGAGGGGGACTAGCTTCGTACGAGCAGTACTTC. The encoded protein is CATSRGGLASYEQYF.

This clone came up once. V gene TRBV4-1 combines with J gene TRBJ1-3, with D uncertain. V dropped 0 bases and J dropped 1 base, with 13 bases sitting between them. CDR1 is MGHRA, CDR2 YSYEKL, per germline. The CDR3 runs to 17 residues. In nucleotides, the CDR3 is TGCGCCAGCAGCCAAGATCCACGGGAGAGTTCTGGAAACACCATATATTTT. This codes for CASSQDPRESSGNTIYF.

V and J are TRBV11-2 and TRBJ1-2; a possible D gene is TRBD1 (6 bases). CDR3 length: 13 residues. Trimming pared 1 base from V and 7 bases from J, leaving 10 bases between. Germline V gene sequence: CDR1 SGHAT, CDR2 FQNNGV. CDR3 in DNA: TGTGCCAGCAGCTTAGCTACAGGGTTTGGCTACACCTTC. It codes for CASSLATGFGYTF.